These 10 T cell receptor beta chains came from one sample sequenced in a study of blood T cell repertoires in COVID-19. This table comes from immunoSEQ multiplex PCR, and its TCRdb copy is limited to in-frame clones, with some not included. The data hold a few hundred thousand clones, with 81% observed a single time. The specimen sequenced was peripheral blood. These receptors came from a human donor with acute or convalescent COVID-19. The donor label of this sample is uncertain.

This chain joins TRBV6-5 and TRBJ1-5; D is uncertain. CDR3 length: 14 amino acids. Trimming cost V 6 bases and J 0 bases, with 9 bases left between them. Germline V gene sequence: CDR1 MNHEY, CDR2 SVGAGI. Here the CDR3 reads CASRISYSNQPQHF. The CDR3 DNA sequence: TGTGCCAGCAGGATCTCCTATAGCAATCAGCCCCAGCATTTT.

The chain couples TRBV5-8 to TRBJ2-5; maybe TRBD2 (5 bases). There are 12 residues in the CDR3. Trimming took off 6 bases at V and 9 bases at J, with 15 bases between the two ends. Looked up from germline, CDR1 is SGHTS and CDR2 is YDEGEE. Here the CDR3 reads CASNGEWAAQYF. The CDR3 nucleotides are TGTGCCAGCAACGGGGAATGGGCGGCCCAGTACTTC.

The chain joins TRBV6-5 to TRBJ2-7, with unresolved D. Trimming removed 7 bases from V and 6 bases from J, with 10 bases in between. The CDR3 is made up of 11 amino acids. From germline, CDR1 is MNHEY and CDR2 SVGAGI. CDR3: CASTRTSEQYF. CDR3 DNA sequence: TGTGCCAGCACTAGAACATCCGAGCAGTACTTC.

The chain employs TRBV18 and TRBJ1-3; no firm D call. The CDR3 totals 15 residues. Germline CDR1 and CDR2: KGHSH and LQKENI. V shed 6 bases and J shed 0 bases, with 12 bases lying between them. The CDR3 sequence: CASSSAVNSGNTIYF. The CDR3 DNA reads TGTGCCAGCTCCTCTGCGGTTAACTCTGGAAACACCATATATTTT.

J is TRBJ2-3 and V is TRBV18; D remains unclear. V was clipped by 5 bases and J by 5 bases, with 5 bases between them. This CDR3 comprises 11 residues. CDR1 is KGHSH, CDR2 LQKENI, per germline. CDR3 in DNA: TGTGCCAGCTCATCCGGAGATACGCAGTATTTT. Its protein is CASSSGDTQYF.

The chain is built from TRBV3-1 (or the pseudogene TRBV3-2) and TRBJ1-1; D not certain. Trimming shortened V by 4 bases and J by 2 bases, and 11 bases separated the two germline ends. The CDR3 extends over 14 amino acids. Germline V lookup: CDR1 LGHDT, CDR2 YNNKEL (reference sequence). In DNA, the CDR3 is TGTGCCAGCAGCCCAGGCAGAAGAAACACTGAAGCTTTCTTT. It yields the protein CASSPGRRNTEAFF.

This chain uses TRBV19 with TRBJ2-1; tentatively, D is TRBD1 (6 bases). CDR3 size: 15 residues. Germline V CDR1 and CDR2: LNHDA, SQIVND (reference sequence). Deletions cut 6 bases from V and 3 bases from J, with 15 bases between. The CDR3 DNA reads as TGTGCCAGTAGATTCCGAGGGGGAAACTACAATGAGCAGTTCTTC. This translates into CASRFRGGNYNEQFF.

The V gene is TRBV5-1, the J gene TRBJ2-1; no reliable D call. CDR3 length: 12 amino acids. Germline-derived CDR1 and CDR2 are SGHRS and YFSETQ. Trimming stripped 1 base from V and 8 bases from J, with 7 bases between. The CDR3 nucleotides are TGCGCCAGCAGCTTGATTCCGGATGAGCAGTTCTTC. Translated: CASSLIPDEQFF.

In this sample, this clone turned up once. The chain is built from TRBV18 and TRBJ1-2, with 10 positions matching TRBD1. Germline V gene data show CDR1 as KGHSH and CDR2 as LQKENI. The CDR3 extends over 15 amino acids. Losses at the gene ends were 4 bases for V and 6 bases for J; bases not matched to a gene: 8. CDR3 bases: TGTGCCAGCTCACACCAGACAGGGGGCGTGGATGGCTACACCTTC. It translates to CASSHQTGGVDGYTF.

The chain is built from TRBV6-5 and TRBJ1-3, with no clear D. The CDR3 contains 15 residues. The germline V and J ends were trimmed by 6 bases and 0 bases, with 12 bases remaining between them. Per the germline V gene, CDR1 is MNHEY and CDR2 is SVGAGI. Here the CDR3 reads CASSKQSYSGNTIYF. CDR3 nucleotides: TGTGCCAGCAGCAAGCAATCGTACTCTGGAAACACCATATATTTT.